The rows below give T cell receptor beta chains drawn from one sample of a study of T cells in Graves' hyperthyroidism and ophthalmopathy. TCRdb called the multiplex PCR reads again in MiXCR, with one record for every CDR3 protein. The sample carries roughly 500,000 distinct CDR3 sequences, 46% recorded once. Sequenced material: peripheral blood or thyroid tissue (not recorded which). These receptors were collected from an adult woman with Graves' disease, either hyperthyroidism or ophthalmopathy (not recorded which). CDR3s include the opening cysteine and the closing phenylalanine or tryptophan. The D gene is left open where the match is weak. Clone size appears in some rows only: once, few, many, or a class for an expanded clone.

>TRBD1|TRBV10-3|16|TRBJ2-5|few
CATRTDLDRGRETQYF
TGTGCCACCCGAACCGATCTGGACAGGGGAAGGGAGACCCAGTACTTC
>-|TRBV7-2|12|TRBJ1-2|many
CASGRRAHGYTF
TGTGCCAGCGGACGTAGGGCTCATGGCTACACCTTC
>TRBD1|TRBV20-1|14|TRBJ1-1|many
CSGIATGVGTEAFF
TGCAGTGGCATAGCTACAGGGGTGGGCACTGAAGCTTTCTTT
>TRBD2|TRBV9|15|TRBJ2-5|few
CASSVEGGAQETQYF
TGTGCCAGCAGCGTAGAGGGAGGGGCTCAAGAGACCCAGTACTTC
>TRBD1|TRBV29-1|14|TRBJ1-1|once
CSARTGELNTEAFF
TGCAGCGCTAGGACAGGGGAACTGAACACTGAAGCTTTCTTT
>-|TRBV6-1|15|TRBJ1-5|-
CASSPDRRGNQPQHF
TGTGCCAGCAGTCCCGACAGGAGGGGCAATCAGCCCCAGCATTTT
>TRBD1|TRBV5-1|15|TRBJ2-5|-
CASSTGGNTEETQYF
TGCGCCAGCAGCACAGGGGGAAACACTGAAGAGACCCAGTACTTC
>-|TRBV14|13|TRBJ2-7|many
CASSRFSSYEQYF
TGTGCCAGCAGCCGGTTTAGCTCCTACGAGCAGTACTTC
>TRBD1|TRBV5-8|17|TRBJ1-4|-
CASSDGLGQGGDEKLFF
TGTGCCAGCAGCGACGGCCTCGGACAGGGCGGTGATGAAAAACTGTTTTTT
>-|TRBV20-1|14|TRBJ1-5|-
CSLESGRNGQPQHF
TGCAGTTTAGAGTCAGGGAGGAACGGTCAGCCCCAGCATTTT
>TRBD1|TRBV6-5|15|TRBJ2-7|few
CASRRTGTGGHEQYF
TGTGCCAGCAGAAGAACCGGGACAGGGGGCCACGAGCAGTACTTC
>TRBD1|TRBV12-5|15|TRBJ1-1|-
CASGRTGERGTEAFF
TGTGCTAGTGGCAGAACAGGGGAACGAGGTACTGAAGCTTTCTTT
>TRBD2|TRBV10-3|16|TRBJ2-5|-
CAISEGLAGYQETQYF
TGTGCCATCAGTGAGGGACTAGCGGGATACCAAGAGACCCAGTACTTC
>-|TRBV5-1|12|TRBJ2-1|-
CASRVPHNEQFF
TGCGCCAGCAGAGTCCCCCACAATGAGCAGTTCTTC
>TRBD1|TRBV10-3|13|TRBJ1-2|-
CAINKDRSDGYTF
TGTGCCATCAACAAGGACAGGAGCGATGGCTACACCTTC
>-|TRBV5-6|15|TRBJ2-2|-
CASREGQGYTGELFF
TGTGCCAGCAGGGAGGGGCAGGGCTACACCGGGGAGCTGTTTTTT
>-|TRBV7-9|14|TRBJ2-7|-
CASSPPYTGPEQYF
TGTGCCAGCAGCCCCCCATACACAGGGCCCGAGCAGTACTTC
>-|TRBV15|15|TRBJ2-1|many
CATSRAATGASEQFF
TGTGCCACCAGCAGAGCCGCGACCGGGGCGTCTGAGCAGTTCTTC
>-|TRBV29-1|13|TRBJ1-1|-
CSVVRKRGTEAFF
TGCAGCGTTGTAAGAAAGAGGGGCACTGAAGCTTTCTTT
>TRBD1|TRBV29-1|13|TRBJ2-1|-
CSAGTGNYNEQFF
TGCAGCGCAGGGACAGGGAACTACAATGAGCAGTTCTTC
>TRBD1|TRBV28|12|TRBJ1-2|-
CASKDRPYGYTF
TGTGCCAGCAAGGACAGGCCCTATGGCTACACCTTC
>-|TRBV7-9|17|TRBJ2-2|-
CASSPQGLRANTGELFF
TGTGCCAGCAGCCCCCAGGGGTTACGGGCCAACACCGGGGAGCTGTTTTTT
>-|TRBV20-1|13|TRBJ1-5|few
CSARRVVDQPQHF
TGCAGTGCTAGGAGGGTCGTGGATCAGCCCCAGCATTTT
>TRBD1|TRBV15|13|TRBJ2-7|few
CATRDRGSYEQYF
TGTGCCACCCGGGACAGGGGTTCCTACGAGCAGTACTTC
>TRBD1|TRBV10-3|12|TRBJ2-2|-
CAIGETGRELFF
TGTGCCATCGGTGAGACAGGGAGGGAGCTGTTTTTT
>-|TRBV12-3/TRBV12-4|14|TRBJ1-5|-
CASRSQANNQPQHF
TGTGCCAGCAGGTCACAGGCCAATAATCAGCCCCAGCATTTT
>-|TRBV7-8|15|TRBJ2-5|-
CASSSPRGVRETQYF
TGTGCCAGCAGCTCCCCAAGGGGGGTACGGGAGACCCAGTACTTC
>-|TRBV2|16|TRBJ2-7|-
CASSEARPPDVYEQYF
TGTGCCAGCAGTGAGGCGCGACCGCCTGATGTCTACGAGCAGTACTTC
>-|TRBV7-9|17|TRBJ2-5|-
CASSPNPLEAIEETQYF
TGTGCCAGCAGCCCTAATCCTCTTGAGGCGATCGAAGAGACCCAGTACTTC
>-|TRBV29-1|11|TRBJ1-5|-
CSPRSNQPQHF
TGCAGTCCTCGAAGCAATCAGCCCCAGCATTTT
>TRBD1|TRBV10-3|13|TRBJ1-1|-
CAISDTGGNEAFF
TGTGCCATCAGTGATACAGGGGGGAATGAAGCTTTCTTT
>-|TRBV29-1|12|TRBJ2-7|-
CSVLQGPYEQYF
TGCAGCGTTTTGCAAGGTCCCTACGAGCAGTACTTC
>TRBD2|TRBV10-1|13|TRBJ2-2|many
CASSRGGTSELFF
TGCGCCAGCAGCCGCGGGGGGACTTCGGAGCTGTTTTTT
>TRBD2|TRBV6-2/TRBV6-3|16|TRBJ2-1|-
CASTKLAGVAYNEQFF
TGTGCCAGCACTAAACTAGCGGGAGTAGCCTACAATGAGCAGTTCTTC
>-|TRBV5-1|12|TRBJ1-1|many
CASSLDYAEAFF
TGCGCCAGCAGCTTGGATTACGCTGAAGCTTTCTTT
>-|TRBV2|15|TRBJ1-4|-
CASSERAGRSEKLFF
TGTGCCAGCAGTGAAAGGGCAGGGAGAAGTGAAAAACTGTTTTTT
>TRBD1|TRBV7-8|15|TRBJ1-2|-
CASSIRRIGGSGYTF
TGTGCCAGCAGCATAAGGAGAATAGGGGGCAGCGGTTACACCTTC
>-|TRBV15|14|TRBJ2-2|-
CATSSIRDTGELFF
TGTGCCACCAGCAGTATTCGCGACACCGGGGAGCTGTTTTTT
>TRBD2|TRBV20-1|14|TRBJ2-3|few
CSATNSGTRDTQYF
TGCAGTGCCACCAATAGCGGGACCCGAGATACGCAGTATTTT
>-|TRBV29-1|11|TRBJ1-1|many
CSVRLNTEAFF
TGCAGCGTCCGTCTGAACACTGAAGCTTTCTTT
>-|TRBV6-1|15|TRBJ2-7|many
CASSESGGTPYEQYF
TGTGCCAGCAGTGAAAGTGGCGGGACACCCTACGAGCAGTACTTC
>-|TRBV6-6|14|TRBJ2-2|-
CASAGTTSTGELFF
TGTGCCAGCGCCGGGACCACCTCCACCGGGGAGCTGTTTTTT
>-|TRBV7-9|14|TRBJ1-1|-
CASSLERMNTEAFF
TGTGCCAGCAGCTTGGAGAGAATGAACACTGAAGCTTTCTTT
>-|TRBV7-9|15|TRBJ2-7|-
CASSGDRMSIYEQYF
TGTGCCAGCAGCGGAGACAGGATGAGTATCTACGAGCAGTACTTC
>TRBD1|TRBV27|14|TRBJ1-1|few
CASSQNRGGTEAFF
TGTGCCAGCAGTCAAAACAGGGGTGGAACTGAAGCTTTCTTT
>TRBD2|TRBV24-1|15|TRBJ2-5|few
CATSGLAGGQETQYF
TGTGCCACCAGCGGACTAGCGGGAGGGCAAGAGACCCAGTACTTC
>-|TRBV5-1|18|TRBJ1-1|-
CASSLERIVPVLNTEAFF
TGCGCCAGCAGCTTGGAAAGGATCGTCCCTGTTTTGAACACTGAAGCTTTCTTT
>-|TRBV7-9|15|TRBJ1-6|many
CASSLPSGQKAALHF
TGTGCCAGCAGCTTACCATCGGGACAAAAAGCGGCCCTCCACTTT
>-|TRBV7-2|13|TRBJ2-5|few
CASSSYLGDEQYF
TGTGCCAGCAGCTCATACTTGGGAGATGAGCAGTACTTC
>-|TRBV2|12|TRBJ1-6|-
CASSAGFGPLHF
TGTGCCAGCAGTGCAGGGTTTGGACCCCTCCACTTT
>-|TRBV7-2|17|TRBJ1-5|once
CASSLAFWGSINQPQHF
TGTGCCAGCAGCCTAGCGTTTTGGGGGAGCATCAATCAGCCCCAGCATTTT
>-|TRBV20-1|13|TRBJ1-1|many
CSARVGTNTEAFF
TGCAGTGCTAGAGTAGGCACCAACACTGAAGCTTTCTTT
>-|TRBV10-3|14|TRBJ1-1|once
CAISDPTGNTEAFF
TGTGCCATCAGTGACCCGACAGGAAACACTGAAGCTTTCTTT
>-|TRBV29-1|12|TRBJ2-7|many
CSVESRKYEQYF
TGCAGCGTTGAATCGCGAAAATACGAGCAGTACTTC
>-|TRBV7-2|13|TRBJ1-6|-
CASSQGQNSPLHF
TGCGCCAGCAGCCAAGGACAGAATTCACCCCTCCACTTT
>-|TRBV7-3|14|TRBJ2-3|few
CASSSHVGSDTQYF
TGTGCCAGCAGCTCTCATGTTGGCTCAGATACGCAGTATTTT
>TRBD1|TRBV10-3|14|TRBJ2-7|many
CAISEGIGGSEQYF
TGTGCCATCAGTGAAGGTATAGGGGGCAGTGAGCAGTACTTC
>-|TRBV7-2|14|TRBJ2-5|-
CASRGRTPQETQYF
TGTGCCAGCAGGGGACGGACCCCCCAAGAGACCCAGTACTTC
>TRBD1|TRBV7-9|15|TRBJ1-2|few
CASSPDRGLVYGYTF
TGTGCCAGCAGCCCGGACAGGGGGCTCGTCTATGGCTACACCTTC
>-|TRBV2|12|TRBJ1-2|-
CATSGSPYGYTF
TGTGCCACCTCTGGCAGCCCCTATGGCTACACCTTC